This T cell receptor beta chain originates from a study of T cells after posttransplantation cyclophosphamide. Study-level findings and limits: Skin or GI-infiltrating T cells shared few TRB sequences with blood.

CDR1 SEHNR and CDR2 FQNEAQ come from the germline V gene (reference sequence). This CDR3 spans 14 amino acids. Trimming shortened V by 5 bases and J by 2 bases, and 13 bases separated the two germline ends. Profiling relied on immunoSEQ multiplex PCR, and the TCRdb table lists in-frame clones only, not all of them. This sample carries about 30,000 clones, none of them present only once. This clone has ten or more counts. Its target is not known. Sequenced material: PBMCs. This TCR came from a woman aged 55-70 years in good health, CMV-negative, and a related stem cell transplant donor. This chain links TRBV7-9 with TRBJ2-7; a possible D gene is TRBD1 (6 bases). The CDR3 sequence is CASSPGQPTYEQYF. Here the CDR3 DNA reads TGTGCCAGCAGCCCAGGACAGCCTACCTACGAGCAGTACTTC.